Following are 10 T cell receptor beta chains from one sample sequenced in a study of long-term antiretroviral therapy in people with HIV. Running of the v3.0 immunoSEQ assay took place at survey level. Produced via immunoSEQ multiplex PCR; TCRdb's table is partial and in-frame only. The table lists around 25,000 clones, over 75% of them singletons. The sample consisted of unsorted PBMCs, taken 1.1 years before starting antiretroviral therapy. All receptors come from a woman in her twenties or thirties with HIV.

The rearrangement links TRBV18 to TRBJ2-5, with D uncertain. Germline V lookup: CDR1 KGHSH, CDR2 LQKENI. The V end was cut by 1 base, the J end by 4 bases, with 7 bases between. The CDR3 contains 13 residues. The CDR3 here is CASSPRRGETQYF. CDR3 coding DNA: TGTGCCAGCTCACCACGACGAGGAGAGACCCAGTACTTC.

The J gene is TRBJ2-2, the V gene TRBV30; 7 positions agree with TRBD2. CDR3 length: 15 residues. In germline, CDR1 is GTSNPN, CDR2 SVGIG (reference sequence). V shed 2 bases and J 2 bases; nucleotides not matched to a gene: 5. For the CDR3, the DNA is TGTGCCTGGAGTAAGGGAGGGATAAACACCGGGGAGCTGTTTTTT. This sequence encodes CAWSKGGINTGELFF.

The chain's CDR3 is CAISVTGQDRVTQYF. The DNA of the CDR3 is TGTGCCATCAGTGTGACAGGGCAGGATAGAGTGACCCAGTACTTC. The chain recombines TRBV10-3 with TRBJ2-5, with 7 bases matching TRBD1. Per germline, CDR1 ENHRY and CDR2 SYGVKD. V shed 4 bases, J shed 7 bases, and the junction held 12 bases outside the gene matches. CDR3 size: 15 residues.

The chain is built from TRBV29-1 and TRBJ1-1, with D perhaps TRBD1 (5 bases). Germline CDR1 SQVTM, CDR2 ANQGSEA. V was pared by 6 bases and J by 1 base, with 15 bases between. There are 14 residues in the CDR3. The CDR3 bases are TGCAGCGTCAAAAGAGGGACGGCGAACACTGAAGCTTTCTTT. It specifies CSVKRGTANTEAFF.

The chain joins TRBV7-9 to TRBJ2-7; D is uncertain. Looked up from germline, CDR1 is SEHNR and CDR2 is FQNEAQ (reference sequence). Between the trimmed V and J ends, which lost 5 bases and 0 bases, there was a span of 8 bases. This CDR3 has 13 amino acids. CDR3 loop: CASSPPSSYEQYV. CDR3 DNA: TGTGCCAGCAGCCCCCCGAGCTCCTACGAGCAGTACGTC.

The gene calls are TRBV5-6 and TRBJ1-2; D is undetermined. V was clipped by 4 bases and J by 3 bases, with 4 bases between them. Germline V lookup: CDR1 SGHDT, CDR2 YYEEEE. The CDR3 extends over 11 amino acids. The CDR3 DNA sequence: TGTGCCAGCAGCATTGACTATGGCTACACCTTC. As protein: CASSIDYGYTF.

The J gene is TRBJ1-1, the V gene TRBV6-1; 7 bases are a match to TRBD1. Germline V gives CDR1 MNHNS, CDR2 SASEGT. V shed 3 bases, J shed 8 bases, and the junction held 15 bases outside the gene matches. The CDR3 totals 16 residues. The CDR3 is CASSDGLGQATLEAFF. CDR3 nucleotides: TGTGCCAGCAGTGATGGGCTCGGACAGGCCACCTTGGAAGCTTTCTTT.

The chain carries TRBV6-5 and TRBJ1-2, with 9 nucleotides matching TRBD1. The V and J ends lost 4 bases and 5 bases, in that order; junction bases with no gene match: 8. CDR1 is MNHEY and CDR2 is SVGAGI in the germline V gene. The CDR3 totals 15 residues. DNA for the CDR3: TGTGCCAGCAGTTTTTCAACCGGGACAGGGTATGGCTACACCTTC. Its protein is CASSFSTGTGYGYTF.

This CDR3 reads CASSQGPDRPGGYGYTF. The CDR3 nucleotides read TGTGCCAGCAGCCAGGGCCCCGACCGACCGGGCGGCTATGGCTACACCTTC. The chain links TRBV4-2 to TRBJ1-2, with D unclear. Germline lookup yields CDR1 LGHNA and CDR2 YNFKEQ. The length of the CDR3 is 17 residues. V was shortened by 3 bases and J by 4 bases, with 21 bases between the two germline ends.

The chain joins TRBV5-1 to TRBJ2-5, with TRBD2 identical over 12 bases. J lost 7 bases, V lost 8 bases, and 12 bases had no gene match. Germline-derived CDR1 and CDR2 are SGHRS and YFSETQ. The CDR3 has 15 amino acids. CDR3 DNA sequence: TGCGCCAGTAGGACTAGCGGGGAAGCCTCGGGGACCCAGTACTTC. Translation: CASRTSGEASGTQYF.